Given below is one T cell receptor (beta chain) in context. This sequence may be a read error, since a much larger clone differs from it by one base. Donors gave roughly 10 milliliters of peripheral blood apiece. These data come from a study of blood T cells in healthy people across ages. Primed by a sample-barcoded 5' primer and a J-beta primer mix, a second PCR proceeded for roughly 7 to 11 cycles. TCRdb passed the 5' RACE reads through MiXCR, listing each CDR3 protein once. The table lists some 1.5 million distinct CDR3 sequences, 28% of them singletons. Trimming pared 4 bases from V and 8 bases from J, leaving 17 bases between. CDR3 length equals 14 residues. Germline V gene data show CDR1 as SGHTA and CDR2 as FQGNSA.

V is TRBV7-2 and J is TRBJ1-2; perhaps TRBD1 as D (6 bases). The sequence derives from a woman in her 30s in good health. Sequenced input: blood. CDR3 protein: CASSSIRQGNGYTF. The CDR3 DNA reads TGTGCCAGCAGCTCGATACGTCAGGGGAACGGCTACACCTTC.